The present entry profiles one TCR beta chain with its context. The antigen remains unidentified. Libraries for TCR beta were made by quantitative 5'-RACE with molecular barcodes. TCRdb reanalysed the 5' RACE reads using MiXCR and keeps one entry per CDR3 protein. In the table there are about 420,000 distinct CDR3 sequences, approximately 20% of which are singletons. This specimen belongs to a study of CD8 T cells in ankylosing spondylitis. Study findings and constraints: Roughly 8 highly homologous variants made up a TCR beta motif, and this motif appeared characteristic of ankylosing spondylitis blood. Disease-linked clones bore a CD8+ phenotype, appearing relatively rarely in peripheral blood. Earlier studies detected some motif variants in reactive arthritis synovial fluid and blood.

Looked up from germline, CDR1 is MNHNY and CDR2 is SVGAGI (reference sequence). This CDR3 has 13 amino acids. The V and J ends lost 6 bases and 7 bases respectively, with 15 bases between them. The sequenced sample consisted of blood, either unsorted or a sorted T cell fraction (not recorded which). The TCR sequence derives from a male donor with ankylosing spondylitis. This chain links TRBV6-6 with TRBJ2-5; no firm D call. CDR3 in amino acids: CASSPVYIRTQYF. The CDR3 DNA sequence: TGTGCCAGCAGCCCCGTTTATATCCGGACCCAGTACTTC.